This TCR beta chain was captured in a study of Ad26.COV2.S vaccination and SARS-CoV-2 variants. Libraries were prepared by immunoSEQ multiplex PCR; TCRdb keeps only in-frame clonotypes and omits some of them. This table has about 320,000 clones, 90% appearing once. Treatment indicated: roughly 19 received Ad26.COV2.S at low or high dose, single or two shots; several received placebo; per-sample allocation not given. Sampling was done on day 63 after the first vaccine or placebo injection. Per the germline V gene, CDR1 is LGHNA and CDR2 is YSLEER. This CDR3 spans 20 amino acids. V was pared by 0 bases and J by 0 bases, with 18 bases between.

The V call is TRBV4-3, the J call TRBJ2-6; D perhaps matches TRBD1 (6 bases). The source was peripheral blood, collected in a trial of Ad26.COV2.S vaccine versus placebo. The TCR was taken from a person aged 18 to 65 who received the Ad26.COV2.S COVID-19 vaccine or a placebo. The chain's CDR3 is CASSQDVKGVVGSGANVLTF. CDR3 DNA: TGCGCCAGCAGCCAAGATGTCAAGGGGGTAGTCGGCTCTGGGGCCAACGTCCTGACTTTC.